The source of this T cell receptor beta chain is a study of cytomegalovirus exposure and HLA in healthy donors. Study outcomes and limitations: TCR beta V- and J-gene trimming, according to a later analysis, was linked to a missense DCLRE1C variant.

The V gene end was trimmed by 4 bases and the J gene end by 2 bases; junction bases not matched to a gene: 5. CDR3 length: 14 residues. Germline V CDR1 and CDR2: LGHNA, YNFKEQ. The PCR used 60 Vbeta and 13 Jbeta primers. TCRdb's table, derived via immunoSEQ multiplex PCR, lists solely in-frame clones and lacks some. Of some 88,000 clones listed, 63% are singletons. To note about this clone: What it recognizes is unknown.

This TCR was recovered from a woman between 25 and 40 years old in good health and CMV-seronegative. J is TRBJ2-7 and V is TRBV4-2; 7 bases agree with TRBD2. Sequenced sample: PBMCs. The chain's CDR3 is CASSPSSGPYEQYF. The CDR3 DNA reads TGTGCCAGCAGCCCTTCTAGCGGCCCCTACGAGCAGTACTTC.